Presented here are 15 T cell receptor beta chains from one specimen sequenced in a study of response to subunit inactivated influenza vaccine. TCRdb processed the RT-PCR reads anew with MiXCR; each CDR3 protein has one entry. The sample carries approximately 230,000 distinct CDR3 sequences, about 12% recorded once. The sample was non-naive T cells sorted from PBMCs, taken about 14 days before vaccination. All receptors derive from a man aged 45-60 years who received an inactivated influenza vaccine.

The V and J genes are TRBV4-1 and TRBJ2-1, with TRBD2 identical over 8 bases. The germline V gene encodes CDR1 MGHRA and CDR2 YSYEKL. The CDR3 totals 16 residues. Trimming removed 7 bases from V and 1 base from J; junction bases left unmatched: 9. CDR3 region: CASTSSSGASYNEQFF. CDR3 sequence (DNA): TGCGCCAGCACCTCCAGTAGCGGGGCGTCCTACAATGAGCAGTTCTTC.

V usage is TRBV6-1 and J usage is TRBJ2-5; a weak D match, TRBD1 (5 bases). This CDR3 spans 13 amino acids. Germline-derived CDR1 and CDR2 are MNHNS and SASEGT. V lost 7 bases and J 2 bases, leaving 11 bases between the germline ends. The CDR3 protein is CASTPQEQETQYF. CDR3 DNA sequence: TGTGCCAGCACCCCACAGGAGCAAGAGACCCAGTACTTC.

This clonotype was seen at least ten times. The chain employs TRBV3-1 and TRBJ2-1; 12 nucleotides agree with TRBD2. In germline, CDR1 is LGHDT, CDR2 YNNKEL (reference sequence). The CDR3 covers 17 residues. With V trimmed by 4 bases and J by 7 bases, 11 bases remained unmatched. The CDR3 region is CASSPRPGLAGWNEQFF. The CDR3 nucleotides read TGTGCCAGCAGCCCACGACCCGGACTAGCGGGATGGAATGAGCAGTTCTTC.

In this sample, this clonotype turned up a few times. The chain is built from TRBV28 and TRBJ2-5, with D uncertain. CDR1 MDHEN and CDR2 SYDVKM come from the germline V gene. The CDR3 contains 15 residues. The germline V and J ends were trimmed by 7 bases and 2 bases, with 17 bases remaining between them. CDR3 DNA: TGTGCCAGCACTACCCGGGCTTCCTTTCAAGAGACCCAGTACTTC. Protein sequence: CASTTRASFQETQYF.

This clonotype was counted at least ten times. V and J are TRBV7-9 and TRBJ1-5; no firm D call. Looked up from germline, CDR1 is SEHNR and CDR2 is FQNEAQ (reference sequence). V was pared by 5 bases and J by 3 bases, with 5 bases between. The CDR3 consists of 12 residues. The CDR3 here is CASSRNNQPQHF. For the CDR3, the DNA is TGTGCCAGCAGCAGAAACAATCAGCCCCAGCATTTT.

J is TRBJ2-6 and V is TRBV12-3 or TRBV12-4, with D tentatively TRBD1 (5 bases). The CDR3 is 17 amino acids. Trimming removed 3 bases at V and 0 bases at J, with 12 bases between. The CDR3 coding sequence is TGTGCCAGCAGTTTCCAAACAGGTCTCTCTGGGGCCAACGTCCTGACTTTC. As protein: CASSFQTGLSGANVLTF.

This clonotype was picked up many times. The DNA of the CDR3 is TGTGCCAGCGGGCCTCTAATCTACGAGCAGTACTTC. As protein: CASGPLIYEQYF. The V and J genes are TRBV2 and TRBJ2-7; D not certain. Trimming took 8 bases from V and 3 from J, leaving 11 bases between them. Germline CDR1 and CDR2: SNHLY and FYNNEI. The CDR3 is made up of 12 amino acids.

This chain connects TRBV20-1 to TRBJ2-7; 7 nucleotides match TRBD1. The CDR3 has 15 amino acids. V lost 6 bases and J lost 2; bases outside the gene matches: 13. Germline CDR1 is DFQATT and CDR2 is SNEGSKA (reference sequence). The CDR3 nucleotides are TGCAGTGCCAACTCGCCCCGGGACAGTACCTACGAGCAGTACTTC. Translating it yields CSANSPRDSTYEQYF.

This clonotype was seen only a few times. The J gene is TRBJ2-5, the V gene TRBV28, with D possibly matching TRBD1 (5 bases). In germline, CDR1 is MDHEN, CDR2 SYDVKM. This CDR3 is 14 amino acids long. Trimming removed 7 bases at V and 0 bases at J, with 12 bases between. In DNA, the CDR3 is TGTGCCAGCAATCCCCAGGGTAACCAAGAGACCCAGTACTTC. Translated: CASNPQGNQETQYF.

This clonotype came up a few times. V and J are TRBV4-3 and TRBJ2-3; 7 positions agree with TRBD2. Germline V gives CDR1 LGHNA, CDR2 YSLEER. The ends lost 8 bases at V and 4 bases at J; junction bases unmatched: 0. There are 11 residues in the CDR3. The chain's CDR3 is CASREADTQYF. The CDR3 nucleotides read TGCGCCAGCCGGGAGGCAGATACGCAGTATTTT.

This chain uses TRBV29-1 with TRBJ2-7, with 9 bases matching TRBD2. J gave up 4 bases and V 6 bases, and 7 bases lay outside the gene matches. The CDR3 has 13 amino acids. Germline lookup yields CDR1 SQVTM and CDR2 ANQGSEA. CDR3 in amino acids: CSVRAGGVYEQYF. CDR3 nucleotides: TGCAGCGTGCGAGCGGGAGGAGTTTACGAGCAGTACTTC.

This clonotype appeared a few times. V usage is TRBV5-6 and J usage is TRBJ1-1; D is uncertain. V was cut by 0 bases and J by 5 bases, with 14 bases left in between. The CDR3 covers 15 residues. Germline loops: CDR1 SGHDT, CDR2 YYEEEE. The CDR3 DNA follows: TGTGCCAGCAGCTTGGTTGGGGAGGTAAGGACTGAAGCTTTCTTT. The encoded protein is CASSLVGEVRTEAFF.

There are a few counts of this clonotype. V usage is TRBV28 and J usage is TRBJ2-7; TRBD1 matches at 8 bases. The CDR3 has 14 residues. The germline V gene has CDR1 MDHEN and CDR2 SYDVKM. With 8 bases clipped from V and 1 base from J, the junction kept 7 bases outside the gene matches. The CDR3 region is CASVRQGPSYEQYF. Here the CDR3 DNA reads TGTGCCAGCGTAAGACAGGGGCCATCCTACGAGCAGTACTTC.

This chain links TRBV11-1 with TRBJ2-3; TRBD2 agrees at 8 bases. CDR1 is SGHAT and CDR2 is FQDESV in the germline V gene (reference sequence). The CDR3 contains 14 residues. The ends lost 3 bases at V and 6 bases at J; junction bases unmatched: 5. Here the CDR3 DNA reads TGTGCCAGCAGCTTGCTAGCGGGCATTGATACGCAGTATTTT. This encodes CASSLLAGIDTQYF.

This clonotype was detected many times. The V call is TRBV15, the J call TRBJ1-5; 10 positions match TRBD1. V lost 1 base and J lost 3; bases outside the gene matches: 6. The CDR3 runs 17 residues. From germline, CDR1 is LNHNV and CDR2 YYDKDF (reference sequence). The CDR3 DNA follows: TGTGCCACCAGCAGAGGAGGCGACAGGGGGCACAATCAGCCCCAGCATTTT. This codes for CATSRGGDRGHNQPQHF.